This TCR beta chain was recorded in a study of identical twins. Only a few counts were recorded for this clonotype. Its antigen remains unknown. The CDR3 is 15 amino acids. CDR1 WSHSY and CDR2 SAAADI come from the germline V gene. Trimming at V came to 10 bases and at J to 0 bases, leaving 9 bases not matched to a gene. A universal primer site came from template switching; cDNA carried unique molecular identifiers. MiXCR was run by TCRdb on the 5' RACE reads, yielding one entry per CDR3 protein. Among approximately 490,000 distinct CDR3 sequences, about 22% were seen once, and the ten largest hold 0.45% to 0.5%. Whole-study findings and limits: Models predicted too little out-of-frame TCR alpha sharing in monozygotic twins. When twins shared out-of-frame alpha sequences, those sequences had excess low generation probability. Insertions were fewer in abundant cord blood beta clonotypes, whereas memory repertoires showed none of this pattern.

This sample also appeared in a second study, on yellow fever vaccine responses in identical twins.

Input material: CD4+ T cells sorted from blood. This chain connects TRBV10-2 to TRBJ2-3, with TRBD1 matching over 8 bases. This clonotype was sampled from a woman aged 18 to 35 in good health. CDR3 DNA: TGCGCCACCAGGGGGCTAGCGCAAAGCACAGATACGCAGTATTTT. Amino acids: CATRGLAQSTDTQYF.